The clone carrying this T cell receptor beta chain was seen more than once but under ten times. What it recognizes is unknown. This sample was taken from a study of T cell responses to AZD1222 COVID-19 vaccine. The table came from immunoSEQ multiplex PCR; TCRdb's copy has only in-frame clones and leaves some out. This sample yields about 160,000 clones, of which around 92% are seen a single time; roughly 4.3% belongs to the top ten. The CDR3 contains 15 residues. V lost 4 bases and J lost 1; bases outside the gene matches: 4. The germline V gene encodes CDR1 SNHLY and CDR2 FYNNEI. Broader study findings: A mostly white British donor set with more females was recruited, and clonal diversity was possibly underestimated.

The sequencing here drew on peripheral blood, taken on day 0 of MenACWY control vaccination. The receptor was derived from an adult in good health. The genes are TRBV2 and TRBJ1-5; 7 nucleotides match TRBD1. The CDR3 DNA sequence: TGTGCCAGCAGTGCCTCCAGGGGGAGCAATCAGCCCCAGCATTTT. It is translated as CASSASRGSNQPQHF.